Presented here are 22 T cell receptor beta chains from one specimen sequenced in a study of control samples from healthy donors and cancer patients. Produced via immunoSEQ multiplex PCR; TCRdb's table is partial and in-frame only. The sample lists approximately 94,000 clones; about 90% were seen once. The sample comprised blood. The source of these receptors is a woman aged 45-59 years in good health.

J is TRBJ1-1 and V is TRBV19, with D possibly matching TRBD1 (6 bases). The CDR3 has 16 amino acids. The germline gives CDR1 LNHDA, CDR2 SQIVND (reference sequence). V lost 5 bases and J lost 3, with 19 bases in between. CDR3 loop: CASSAQGIARDTEAFF. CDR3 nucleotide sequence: TGTGCCAGTAGTGCACAGGGAATAGCCCGAGACACTGAAGCTTTCTTT.

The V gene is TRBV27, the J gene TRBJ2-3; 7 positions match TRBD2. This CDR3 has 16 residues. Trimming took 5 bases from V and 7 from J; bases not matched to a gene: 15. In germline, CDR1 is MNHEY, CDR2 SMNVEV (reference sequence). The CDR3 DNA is TGTGCCAGCAGTCCTAGACTTGGGAGGGCGTACTATACGCAGTATTTT. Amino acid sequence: CASSPRLGRAYYTQYF.

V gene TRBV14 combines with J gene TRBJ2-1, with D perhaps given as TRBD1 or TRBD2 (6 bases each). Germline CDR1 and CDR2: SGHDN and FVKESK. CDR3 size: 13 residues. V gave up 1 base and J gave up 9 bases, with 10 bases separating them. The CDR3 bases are TGTGCCAGCAGCCAAGCGGGGGCTGCTGAGCAGTTCTTC. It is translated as CASSQAGAAEQFF.

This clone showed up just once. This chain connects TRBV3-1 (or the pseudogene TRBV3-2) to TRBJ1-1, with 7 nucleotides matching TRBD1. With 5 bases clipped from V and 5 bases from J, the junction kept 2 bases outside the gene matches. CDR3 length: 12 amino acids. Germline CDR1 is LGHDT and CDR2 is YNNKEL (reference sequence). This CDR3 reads CASSARGTEAFF. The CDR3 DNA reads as TGTGCCAGCAGCGCCAGGGGGACTGAAGCTTTCTTT.

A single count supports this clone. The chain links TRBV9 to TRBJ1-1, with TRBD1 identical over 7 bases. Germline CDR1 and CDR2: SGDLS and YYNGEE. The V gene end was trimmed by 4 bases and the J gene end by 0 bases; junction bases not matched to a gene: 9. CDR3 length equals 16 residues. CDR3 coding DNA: TGTGCCAGCAGCCTAGGGGGCAGGGGCATGAACACTGAAGCTTTCTTT. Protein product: CASSLGGRGMNTEAFF.

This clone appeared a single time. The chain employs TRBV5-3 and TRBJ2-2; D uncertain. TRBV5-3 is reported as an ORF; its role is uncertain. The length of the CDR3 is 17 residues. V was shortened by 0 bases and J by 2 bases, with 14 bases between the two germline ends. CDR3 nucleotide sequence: TGTGCCAGAAGCTTGGACAATGGTGCGCAAAACACCGGGGAGCTGTTTTTT. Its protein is CARSLDNGAQNTGELFF.

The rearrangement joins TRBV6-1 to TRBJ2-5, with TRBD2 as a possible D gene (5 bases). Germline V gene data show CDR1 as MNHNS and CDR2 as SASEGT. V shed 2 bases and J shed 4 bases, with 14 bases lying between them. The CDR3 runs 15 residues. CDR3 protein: CASSENSRVGETQYF. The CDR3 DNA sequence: TGTGCCAGCAGTGAAAATTCGAGGGTGGGAGAGACCCAGTACTTC.

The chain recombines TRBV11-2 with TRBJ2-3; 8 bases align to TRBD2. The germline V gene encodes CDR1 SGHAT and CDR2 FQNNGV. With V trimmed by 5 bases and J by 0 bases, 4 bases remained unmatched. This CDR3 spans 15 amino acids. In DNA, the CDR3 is TGTGCCAGCAGCCACGTAGCGGGGAGCACAGATACGCAGTATTTT. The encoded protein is CASSHVAGSTDTQYF.

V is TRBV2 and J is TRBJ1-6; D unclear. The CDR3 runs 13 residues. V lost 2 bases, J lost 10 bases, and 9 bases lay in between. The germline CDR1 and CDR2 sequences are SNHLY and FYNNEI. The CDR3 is CASSERWGSPLHF. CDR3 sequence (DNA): TGTGCCAGCAGTGAAAGATGGGGATCACCCCTCCACTTT.

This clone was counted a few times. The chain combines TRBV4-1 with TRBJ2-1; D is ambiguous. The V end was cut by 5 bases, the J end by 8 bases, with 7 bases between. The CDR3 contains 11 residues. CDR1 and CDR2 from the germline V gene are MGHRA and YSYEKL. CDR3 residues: CASSEAYEQFF. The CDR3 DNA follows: TGCGCCAGCAGCGAGGCCTATGAGCAGTTCTTC.

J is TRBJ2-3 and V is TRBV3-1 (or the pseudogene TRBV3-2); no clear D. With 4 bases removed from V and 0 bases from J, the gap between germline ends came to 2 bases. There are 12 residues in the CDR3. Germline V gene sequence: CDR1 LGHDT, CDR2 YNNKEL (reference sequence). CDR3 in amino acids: CASSLSTDTQYF. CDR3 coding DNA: TGTGCCAGCAGCCTTAGCACAGATACGCAGTATTTT.

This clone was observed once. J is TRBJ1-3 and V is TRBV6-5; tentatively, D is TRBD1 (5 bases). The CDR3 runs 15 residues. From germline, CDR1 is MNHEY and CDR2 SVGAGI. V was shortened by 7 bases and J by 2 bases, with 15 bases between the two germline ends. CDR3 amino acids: CASTYRPDTGNTIYF. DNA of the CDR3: TGTGCCAGCACCTACAGGCCAGATACTGGAAACACCATATATTTT.

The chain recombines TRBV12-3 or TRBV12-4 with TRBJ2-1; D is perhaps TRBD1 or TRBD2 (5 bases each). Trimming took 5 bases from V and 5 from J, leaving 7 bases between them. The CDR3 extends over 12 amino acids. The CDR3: CASSGTDNEQFF. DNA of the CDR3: TGTGCCAGCAGTGGGACGGACAATGAGCAGTTCTTC.

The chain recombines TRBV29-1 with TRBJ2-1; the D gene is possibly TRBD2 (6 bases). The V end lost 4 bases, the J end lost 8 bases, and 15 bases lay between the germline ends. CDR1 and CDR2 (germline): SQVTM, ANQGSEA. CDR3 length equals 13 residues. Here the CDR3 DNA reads TGCAGCGTTGGACGTGGAGGGCCCGATGAGCAGTTCTTC. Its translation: CSVGRGGPDEQFF.

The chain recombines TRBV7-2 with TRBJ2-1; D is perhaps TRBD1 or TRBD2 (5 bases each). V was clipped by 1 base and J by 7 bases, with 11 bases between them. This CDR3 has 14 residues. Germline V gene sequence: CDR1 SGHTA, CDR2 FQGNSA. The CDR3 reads CASSLVGTGNEQFF. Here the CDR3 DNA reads TGTGCCAGCAGCTTAGTGGGGACCGGTAATGAGCAGTTCTTC.

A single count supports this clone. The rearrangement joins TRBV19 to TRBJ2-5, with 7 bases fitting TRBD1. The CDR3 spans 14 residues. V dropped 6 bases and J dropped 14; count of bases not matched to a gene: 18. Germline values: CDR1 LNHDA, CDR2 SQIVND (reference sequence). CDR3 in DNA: TGTGCCAGTAGCCCACCGGCGAAGAGGACAGGCCTTTACTTC. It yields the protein CASSPPAKRTGLYF.

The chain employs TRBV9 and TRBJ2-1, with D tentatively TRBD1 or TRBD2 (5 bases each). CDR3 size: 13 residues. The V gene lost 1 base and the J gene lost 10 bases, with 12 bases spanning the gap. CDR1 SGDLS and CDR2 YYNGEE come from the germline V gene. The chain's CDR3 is CASSVRGPEEQFF. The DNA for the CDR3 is TGTGCCAGCAGCGTAAGGGGACCTGAGGAGCAGTTCTTC.

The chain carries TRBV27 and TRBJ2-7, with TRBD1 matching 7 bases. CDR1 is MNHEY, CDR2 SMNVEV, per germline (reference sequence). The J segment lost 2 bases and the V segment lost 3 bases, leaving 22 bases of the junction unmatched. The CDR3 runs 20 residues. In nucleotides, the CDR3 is TGTGCCAGCAGTTTTGCCCCACCGGGACAGCAAAGTAAAAAAACCTACGAGCAGTACGTC. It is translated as CASSFAPPGQQSKKTYEQYV.

The CDR3 nucleotides read TGTGCCAGCAGCTTCAGGGGTTATGCTAACTATGGCTACACCTTC. Protein sequence: CASSFRGYANYGYTF. The chain joins TRBV3-1 (or the pseudogene TRBV3-2) to TRBJ1-2; TRBD1 is a possible D gene (6 bases). Germline loops: CDR1 LGHDT, CDR2 YNNKEL (reference sequence). Trimming pared 5 bases from V and 0 bases from J, leaving 13 bases between. This CDR3 spans 15 amino acids.

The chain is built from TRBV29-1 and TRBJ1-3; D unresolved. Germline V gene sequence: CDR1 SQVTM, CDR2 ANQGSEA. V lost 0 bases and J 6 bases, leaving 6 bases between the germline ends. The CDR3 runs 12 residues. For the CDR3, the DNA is TGCAGCGTTGAAGAAGAGACAAACACCATATATTTT. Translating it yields CSVEEETNTIYF.

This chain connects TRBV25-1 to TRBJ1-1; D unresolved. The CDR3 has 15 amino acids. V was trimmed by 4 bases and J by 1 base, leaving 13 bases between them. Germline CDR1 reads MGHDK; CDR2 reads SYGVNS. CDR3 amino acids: CASSAPLAGNTEAFF. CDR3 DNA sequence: TGTGCCAGCAGTGCCCCCCTAGCGGGGAACACTGAAGCTTTCTTT.

In DNA form, the CDR3 reads TGTGCCAGCAGCTGGGGGGGGACAGGGAACTATGGCTACACCTTC. It encodes CASSWGGTGNYGYTF. This chain links TRBV7-9 with TRBJ1-2, with 9 bases that match TRBD1. Trimming removed 4 bases from V and 2 bases from J; junction bases left unmatched: 5. CDR3 length: 15 amino acids. CDR1 is SEHNR, CDR2 FQNEAQ, per germline (reference sequence).